This T cell receptor (beta chain) was observed in a study of blood T cell repertoires in COVID-19. Study-level background: Samples taken during acute and convalescent COVID-19 were collected in the United States, Italy and Spain. T cells, B-cell-depleted T cells, or PBMCs provided the cDNA or gDNA that served as material.

In the authors' workflow: Scientists estimated how many nucleated cells there were by amplifying reference gene primers. Generated by immunoSEQ multiplex PCR, the TCRdb table keeps only in-frame clones and is missing some. V and J calls and clone size are as listed in that table; D and trimming were resolved from the DNA. This sample has roughly 140,000 clones, with 84% found just once. The sequencing sample was made of peripheral blood. The sequence was obtained from a man aged 55 to 70 with active or convalescent COVID-19.

The CDR3 region has the DNA TGTGCCAGCAGCTTAGTTTTTGGGACAGAAGTTGTGGCTTTCTTT. Translating gives CASSLVFGTEVVAFF. The chain has TRBV7-2 and TRBJ1-1; the match to TRBD1 covers 7 bases. Trimming at V came to 1 base and at J to 11 bases, leaving 13 bases not matched to a gene. The V gene's germline CDR1 is SGHTA and CDR2 FQGNSA. The CDR3 is 15 residues long.